A single sample is the source of the 24 T cell receptor beta chains below, sequenced in a study of a mutant IDH1 vaccine in newly diagnosed glioma (dated by TCRdb to about 2021). This specimen's time point label, interpreted: baseline, week 1 (first vaccination visit). The treatment or condition label corresponds to: pre-vaccination baseline after standard-of-care therapy. Library preparation used the immunoSEQ multiplex PCR assay. TCRdb carries this immuneACCESS record with in-frame sequences only. Its versions omit some clonotypes, under half of them owing to an unresolved V gene in the studies checked, with the rest unexplained. For this sample there are tens of thousands of clones; more than 90% appear just once. The ten biggest clones cover over 2.5% of the sample. This material consisted of PBMCs, taken from a glioma patient treated with radiotherapy, temozolomide or both. These receptors were collected from a man aged 45 to 65 with glioma.

This rearrangement joins TRBV7-3 to TRBJ2-2; TRBD2 matches at 11 bases. V lost 1 base to trimming and J lost 0 bases; unmatched junction nucleotides: 7. This CDR3 region has 19 residues. Germline-derived CDR1 and CDR2 are SGHTA and FQGTGA. This CDR3 reads CASSLIGLAGGTNTGELFF. DNA for the CDR3: TGTGCCAGCAGCTTAATAGGCCTAGCGGGGGGAACGAACACCGGGGAGCTGTTTTTT.

The chain uses TRBV5-1 and TRBJ2-7, with D tentatively TRBD2 (6 bases). The CDR3 has 13 amino acids. CDR1 is SGHRS, CDR2 YFSETQ, per germline. Trimming pared 4 bases from V and 5 bases from J, leaving 13 bases between. This chain's CDR3 is CASSPSGGNEQYF. In nucleotides, the CDR3 is TGCGCCAGCAGCCCGAGTGGCGGGAACGAGCAGTACTTC.

This chain uses TRBV13 with TRBJ2-5; D ambiguous. V gave up 5 bases and J gave up 4 bases, with 2 bases separating them. The germline gives CDR1 PRHDT, CDR2 FYEKMQ (reference sequence). CDR3 size: 10 residues. CDR3 sequence (DNA): TGTGCCAGCAGCGGAGAGACCCAGTACTTC. Translation gives CASSGETQYF.

The gene calls are TRBV7-2 and TRBJ2-2; D may be TRBD2 (6 bases). There are 16 residues in the CDR3. Germline CDR1 reads SGHTA; CDR2 reads FQGNSA. Trimming removed 7 bases at V and 5 bases at J, with 20 bases between. CDR3 residues: CASIPRGSFGTGELFF. The CDR3 DNA reads TGTGCCAGCATCCCCCGGGGGTCTTTTGGTACCGGGGAGCTGTTTTTT.

The chain's CDR3 is CASSLSSTGSFYNSPLHF. The CDR3 region has the DNA TGTGCCAGCAGTTTATCGTCGACAGGGTCCTTTTATAATTCACCCCTCCACTTT. The chain carries TRBV27 and TRBJ1-6, with 7 bases aligning to TRBD1. The germline gives CDR1 MNHEY, CDR2 SMNVEV (reference sequence). This CDR3 spans 18 amino acids. V lost 0 bases and J lost 4; bases outside the gene matches: 9.

V usage is TRBV6-1 and J usage is TRBJ2-6, with D hard to call. The CDR3 runs 18 residues. Between the trimmed V and J ends, which lost 0 bases and 0 bases, there was a span of 12 bases. In germline, CDR1 is MNHNS, CDR2 SASEGT. CDR3 nucleotide sequence: TGTGCCAGCAGTGAAGCCCTACCCTACACCTCTGGGGCCAACGTCCTGACTTTC. Amino acids: CASSEALPYTSGANVLTF.

V is TRBV6-5 and J is TRBJ1-4; D is unresolved. The CDR3 totals 14 residues. V gave up 7 bases and J gave up 4 bases, with 13 bases separating them. The V gene's germline CDR1 is MNHEY and CDR2 SVGAGI. The CDR3 loop is CASMPGTLNEKLFF. For the CDR3, the DNA is TGTGCCAGCATGCCGGGTACCCTTAATGAAAAACTGTTTTTT.

This clone was seen a few times. The rearrangement uses TRBV2 and TRBJ2-1; D is perhaps TRBD2 (6 bases). The germline V gene encodes CDR1 SNHLY and CDR2 FYNNEI. The CDR3 loop spans 16 amino acids. With 2 bases removed from V and 3 bases from J, the gap between germline ends came to 14 bases. In nucleotides, the CDR3 is TGTGCCAGCAGTGAATTGAGGGACTGGGGCTACAATGAGCAGTTCTTC. Its translation: CASSELRDWGYNEQFF.

The chain couples TRBV27 to TRBJ1-4; no firm D call. Germline V lookup: CDR1 MNHEY, CDR2 SMNVEV (reference sequence). V was pared by 3 bases and J by 7 bases, with 6 bases between. This CDR3 has 12 residues. CDR3 DNA sequence: TGTGCCAGCAGTTTTCTGGGTGAAAAACTGTTTTTT. It translates to CASSFLGEKLFF.

The chain employs TRBV10-1 and TRBJ2-1, with 10 bases identical to TRBD1. Unmatched junction bases numbered 8, after V lost 2 bases and J lost 7 bases. CDR1 is WNHNN, CDR2 SYGVQD, per germline (reference sequence). This CDR3 region has 16 residues. This chain's CDR3 is CASSEIETGGKNEQFF. CDR3 bases: TGCGCCAGCAGTGAGATAGAGACAGGGGGCAAGAATGAGCAGTTCTTC.

This clone was picked up a small number of times. The gene calls are TRBV7-2 and TRBJ1-2; the match to TRBD1 covers 10 bases. Losses at the gene ends were 1 base for V and 7 bases for J; bases not matched to a gene: 6. The CDR3 sequence is 15 residues long. Per the germline V gene, CDR1 is SGHTA and CDR2 is FQGNSA. This CDR3 reads CASSLVATGGSGYTF. The CDR3 DNA follows: TGTGCCAGCAGCTTAGTCGCGACAGGGGGCTCTGGCTACACCTTC. The full variable domain, its missing parts supplied by reference TRBV7-2 and TRBJ1-2, is GAGVSQSPSNKVTEKGKDVELRCDPISGHTALYWYRQSLGQGLEFLIYFQGNSAPDKSGLPSDRFSAERTGGSVSTLTIQRTQQEDSAVYLCASSLVATGGSGYTFGSGTRLTVV.

The chain is built from TRBV4-1 and TRBJ1-1; tentative D call: TRBD1 (5 bases). V lost 3 bases, J lost 6 bases, and 17 bases lay in between. CDR3 length: 15 amino acids. CDR1 is MGHRA, CDR2 YSYEKL, per germline. CDR3 in amino acids: CASSQDRDWKSEAFF. CDR3 in DNA: TGCGCCAGCAGCCAGGACCGGGACTGGAAATCTGAAGCTTTCTTT.

This chain's CDR3 is CSVTGGEETQYF. DNA of the CDR3: TGCAGCGTGACAGGTGGAGAAGAGACCCAGTACTTC. V gene TRBV29-1 combines with J gene TRBJ2-5, with D maybe TRBD1 (6 bases). The V gene's germline CDR1 is SQVTM and CDR2 ANQGSEA. The CDR3 has 12 amino acids. V lost 6 bases to trimming and J lost 3 bases, with 11 bases between them.

The chain has TRBV30 and TRBJ1-1; no firm D call. V lost 3 bases and J lost 6, with 11 bases in between. The germline V gene encodes CDR1 GTSNPN and CDR2 SVGIG (reference sequence). This CDR3 has 12 residues. The CDR3 DNA reads TGTGCCTGGAGATTCAAGAGGGCTGAAGCTTTCTTT. Translated: CAWRFKRAEAFF.

This clone came up once. The chain recombines TRBV30 with TRBJ2-1; 12 bases map to TRBD2. Trimming removed 2 bases from V and 8 bases from J; junction bases left unmatched: 10. The CDR3 is made up of 16 amino acids. Looked up from germline, CDR1 is GTSNPN and CDR2 is SVGIG (reference sequence). CDR3 region: CAWSRGLAGGPDEQFF. The CDR3 DNA reads as TGTGCCTGGAGTCGGGGTCTAGCGGGGGGGCCGGATGAGCAGTTCTTC.

In regard to this clone: A junction end diverges from the germline sequence, so it may reflect a read error. This sequence joins TRBV5-8 and TRBJ2-7; TRBD1 aligns across 10 bases. This CDR3 has 11 residues. Per the germline V gene, CDR1 is SGHTS and CDR2 is YDEGEE. The CDR3 here is CASSIRDRGHF. The CDR3 region has the DNA TGTGCCAGCAGCATCCGGGACAGGGGACACTTC.

J is TRBJ2-7 and V is TRBV29-1, with D uncertain. Germline CDR1 SQVTM, CDR2 ANQGSEA. The CDR3 is 12 residues long. V lost 4 bases, J lost 3 bases, and 10 bases lay in between. CDR3 residues: CSVVGTHYEQYF. CDR3 nucleotides: TGCAGCGTTGTCGGCACCCACTACGAGCAGTACTTC.

The gene calls are TRBV10-3 and TRBJ2-5; D is tentatively TRBD1 or TRBD2 (5 bases each). The CDR3 has 16 amino acids. V was trimmed by 2 bases and J by 2 bases, leaving 15 bases between them. Germline loops: CDR1 ENHRY, CDR2 SYGVKD. CDR3 region: CAISEGLGVKQETQYF. In DNA, the CDR3 is TGTGCCATCAGTGAGGGGCTGGGGGTGAAACAAGAGACCCAGTACTTC.

The gene calls are TRBV7-9 and TRBJ2-3, with D possibly TRBD2 on 6 matching bases. V lost 7 bases to trimming and J lost 4 bases, with 15 bases between them. This CDR3 comprises 14 residues. The germline V gene has CDR1 SEHNR and CDR2 FQNEAQ (reference sequence). Here the CDR3 reads CASTRDFFPDTQYF. CDR3 sequence (DNA): TGTGCCAGCACCCGGGACTTTTTCCCAGATACGCAGTATTTT.

V and J are TRBV2 and TRBJ2-4, with 10 bases matching TRBD1. CDR1 and CDR2 (germline): SNHLY, FYNNEI. Trimming took 6 bases from V and 1 from J; bases not matched to a gene: 18. CDR3 size: 20 residues. The CDR3 sequence: CASSARPLTGGGLAKNIQYF. The CDR3, as DNA: TGTGCCAGCAGCGCCCGACCCCTGACAGGGGGCGGACTGGCCAAAAACATTCAGTACTTC.

The chain combines TRBV27 with TRBJ2-3; possibly TRBD1 for D (5 bases). The CDR3 sequence is 14 residues long. CDR1 and CDR2 from the germline V gene are MNHEY and SMNVEV (reference sequence). V lost 6 bases and J lost 2, with 12 bases in between. The CDR3 bases are TGTGCCAGCAGCCCCGACAGATACACAGATACGCAGTATTTT. This translates into CASSPDRYTDTQYF.

The chain has TRBV10-1 and TRBJ1-1; D is uncertain. This CDR3 is 13 amino acids long. The germline V gene encodes CDR1 WNHNN and CDR2 SYGVQD (reference sequence). V was pared by 6 bases and J by 3 bases, with 11 bases between. The CDR3 is CASRPGFDTEAFF. The CDR3, as DNA: TGCGCCAGCAGGCCGGGTTTCGACACTGAAGCTTTCTTT.

The V gene is TRBV7-2, the J gene TRBJ2-2; D could derive from TRBD1 or TRBD2 (5 bases each). V lost 0 bases and J lost 6, with 11 bases in between. The CDR3 length is 15 residues. Germline V lookup: CDR1 SGHTA, CDR2 FQGNSA. The CDR3 nucleotides read TGTGCCAGCAGCTTAGCACGGGACCCCTCCGGGGAGCTGTTTTTT. Translating it yields CASSLARDPSGELFF.

The chain has TRBV30 and TRBJ1-2, with D perhaps matching TRBD1 (6 bases). With 1 base removed from V and 7 bases from J, the gap between germline ends came to 7 bases. Germline CDR1 reads GTSNPN; CDR2 reads SVGIG (reference sequence). This CDR3 region has 11 residues. CDR3 sequence: CAWSGGGGYTF. DNA for the CDR3: TGTGCCTGGAGTGGAGGGGGTGGCTACACCTTC.